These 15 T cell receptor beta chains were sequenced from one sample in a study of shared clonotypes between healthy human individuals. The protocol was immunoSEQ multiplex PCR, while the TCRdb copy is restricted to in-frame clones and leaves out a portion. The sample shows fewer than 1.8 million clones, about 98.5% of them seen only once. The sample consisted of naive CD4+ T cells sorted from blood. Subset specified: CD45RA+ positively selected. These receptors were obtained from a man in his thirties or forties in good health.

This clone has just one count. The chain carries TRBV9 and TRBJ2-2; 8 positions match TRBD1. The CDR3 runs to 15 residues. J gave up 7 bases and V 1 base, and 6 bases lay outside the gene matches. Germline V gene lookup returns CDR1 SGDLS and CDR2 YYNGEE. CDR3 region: CASSVRSGGVGELFF. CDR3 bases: TGTGCCAGCAGCGTAAGGTCAGGGGGCGTCGGGGAGCTGTTTTTT.

The CDR3 nucleotides read TGCGCCAGCAGGTCCAGCGGGAGGGCAGATACGCAGTATTTT. As protein: CASRSSGRADTQYF. The rearrangement uses TRBV5-1 and TRBJ2-3, with TRBD2 identical over 10 bases. CDR1 SGHRS and CDR2 YFSETQ come from the germline V gene. This CDR3 contains 14 residues. Unmatched junction bases numbered 4, after V lost 5 bases and J lost 4 bases.

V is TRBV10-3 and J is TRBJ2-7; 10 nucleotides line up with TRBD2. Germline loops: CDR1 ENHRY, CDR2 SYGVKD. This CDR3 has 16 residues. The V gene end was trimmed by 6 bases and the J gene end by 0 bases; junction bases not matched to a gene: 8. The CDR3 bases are TGTGCCATCAGCGCCCCTAGCGGGAGTTTCTCCTACGAGCAGTACTTC. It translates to CAISAPSGSFSYEQYF.

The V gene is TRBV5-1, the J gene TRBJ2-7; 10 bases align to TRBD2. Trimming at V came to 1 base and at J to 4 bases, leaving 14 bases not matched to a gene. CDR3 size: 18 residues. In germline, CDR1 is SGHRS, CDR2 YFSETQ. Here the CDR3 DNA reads TGCGCCAGCAGCTTGTGGGCAGGAACAACTAGCGGGAAATACGAGCAGTACTTC. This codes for CASSLWAGTTSGKYEQYF.

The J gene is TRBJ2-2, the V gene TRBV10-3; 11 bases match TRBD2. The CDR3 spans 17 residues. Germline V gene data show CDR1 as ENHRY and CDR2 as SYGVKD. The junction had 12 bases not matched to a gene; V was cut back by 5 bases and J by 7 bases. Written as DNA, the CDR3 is TGTGCCATCAGTATCAACCGACTAGCGGGAACGGGCGGGGAGCTGTTTTTT. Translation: CAISINRLAGTGGELFF.

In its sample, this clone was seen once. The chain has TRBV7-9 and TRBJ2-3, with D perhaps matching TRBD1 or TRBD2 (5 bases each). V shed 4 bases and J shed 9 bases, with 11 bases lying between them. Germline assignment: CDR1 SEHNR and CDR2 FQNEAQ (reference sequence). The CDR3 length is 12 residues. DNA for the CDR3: TGTGCCAGCAGCTCAACCGGGGCAACGCAGTATTTT. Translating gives CASSSTGATQYF. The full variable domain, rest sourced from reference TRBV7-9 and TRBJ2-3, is DTGVSQNPRHKITKRGQNVTFRCDPISEHNRLYWYRQTLGQGPEFLTYFQNEAQLEKSRLLSDRFSAERPKGSFSTLEIQRTEQGDSAMYLCASSSTGATQYFGPGTRLTVL.

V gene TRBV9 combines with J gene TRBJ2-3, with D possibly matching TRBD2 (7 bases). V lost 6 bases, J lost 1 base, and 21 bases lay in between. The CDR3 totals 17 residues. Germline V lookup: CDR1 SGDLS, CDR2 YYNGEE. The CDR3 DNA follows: TGTGCCAGCACCGAAGGGGGGGCAGTTGGCCGCACAGATACGCAGTATTTT. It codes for CASTEGGAVGRTDTQYF.

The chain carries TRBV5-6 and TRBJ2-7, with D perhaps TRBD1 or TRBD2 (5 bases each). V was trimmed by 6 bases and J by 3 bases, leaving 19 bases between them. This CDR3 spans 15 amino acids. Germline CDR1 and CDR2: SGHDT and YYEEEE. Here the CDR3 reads CASITIGEGSYEQYF. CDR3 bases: TGTGCCAGCATCACAATAGGAGAGGGGAGCTACGAGCAGTACTTC.

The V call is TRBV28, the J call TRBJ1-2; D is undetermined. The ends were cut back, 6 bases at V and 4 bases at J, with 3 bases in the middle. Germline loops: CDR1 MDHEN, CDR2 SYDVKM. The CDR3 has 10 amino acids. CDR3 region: CASRLYGYTF. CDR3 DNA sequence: TGTGCCAGCAGGCTCTATGGCTACACCTTC.

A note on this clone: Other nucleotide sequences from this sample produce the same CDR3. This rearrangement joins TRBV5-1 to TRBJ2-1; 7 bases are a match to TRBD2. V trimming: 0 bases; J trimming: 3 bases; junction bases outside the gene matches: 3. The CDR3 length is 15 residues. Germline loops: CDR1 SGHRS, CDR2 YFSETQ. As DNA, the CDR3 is TGCGCCAGCAGCTTGGCCAGCGGGGTCTACAATGAGCAGTTCTTC. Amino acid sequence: CASSLASGVYNEQFF.

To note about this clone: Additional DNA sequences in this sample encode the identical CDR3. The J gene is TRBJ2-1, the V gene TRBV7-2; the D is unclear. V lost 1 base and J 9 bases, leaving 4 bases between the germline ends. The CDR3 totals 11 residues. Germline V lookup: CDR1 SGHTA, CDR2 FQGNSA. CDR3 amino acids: CASSLVSEQFF. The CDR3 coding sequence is TGTGCCAGCAGCTTAGTAAGTGAGCAGTTCTTC. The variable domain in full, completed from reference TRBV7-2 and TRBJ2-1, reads GAGVSQSPSNKVTEKGKDVELRCDPISGHTALYWYRQSLGQGLEFLIYFQGNSAPDKSGLPSDRFSAERTGGSVSTLTIQRTQQEDSAVYLCASSLVSEQFFGPGTRLTVL.

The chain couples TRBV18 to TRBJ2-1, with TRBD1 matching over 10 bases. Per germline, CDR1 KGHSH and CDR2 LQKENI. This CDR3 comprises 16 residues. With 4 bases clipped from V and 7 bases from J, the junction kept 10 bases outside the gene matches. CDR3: CASSLAGTGVLNEQFF. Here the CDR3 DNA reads TGTGCCAGCTCACTAGCCGGGACAGGGGTGTTGAATGAGCAGTTCTTC.

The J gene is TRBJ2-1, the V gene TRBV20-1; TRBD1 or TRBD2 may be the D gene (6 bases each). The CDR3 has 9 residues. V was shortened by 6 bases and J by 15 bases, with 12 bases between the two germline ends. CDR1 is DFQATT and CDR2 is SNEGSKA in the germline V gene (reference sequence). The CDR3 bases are TGCAGTGCGCGGAGGGGGAGGTTCTTC. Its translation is CSARRGRFF.

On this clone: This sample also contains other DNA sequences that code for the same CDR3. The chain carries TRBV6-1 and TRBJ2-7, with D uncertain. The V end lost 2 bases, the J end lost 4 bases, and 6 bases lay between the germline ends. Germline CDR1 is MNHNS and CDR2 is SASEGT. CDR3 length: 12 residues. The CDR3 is CASSEIGYEQYF. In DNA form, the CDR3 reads TGTGCCAGCAGTGAAATTGGGTACGAGCAGTACTTC.

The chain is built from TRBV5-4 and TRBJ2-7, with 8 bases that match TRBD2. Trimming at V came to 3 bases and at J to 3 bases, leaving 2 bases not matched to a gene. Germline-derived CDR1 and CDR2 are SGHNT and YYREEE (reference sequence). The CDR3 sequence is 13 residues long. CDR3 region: CASSYGTSYEQYF. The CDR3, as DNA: TGTGCCAGCAGCTATGGGACTAGCTACGAGCAGTACTTC.